This entry lists 8 T cell receptor beta chains sequenced from one sample in a study of T-cell memory formation after mild COVID-19. TCRdb re-called the 5' RACE reads with MiXCR, one entry per CDR3 protein. The data show just over 400,000 distinct CDR3 sequences, 23% seen once. Material: PBMCs or a T cell subset sorted from them (not recorded which). The receptors derive from an adult woman who had mild COVID-19 (a few samples of this study predate the infection). Cell type and time point are not known.

This clonotype turned up a few times. The rearrangement uses TRBV18 and TRBJ2-1, with D uncertain. The CDR3 has 12 amino acids. Germline V gene sequence: CDR1 KGHSH, CDR2 LQKENI. V was pared by 0 bases and J by 10 bases, with 7 bases between. This CDR3 reads CASSPPVGEQFF. The CDR3 DNA is TGTGCCAGCTCACCACCGGTAGGAGAGCAGTTCTTC.

The rearrangement joins TRBV4-2 to TRBJ2-1; 10 positions match TRBD2. Germline CDR1 LGHNA, CDR2 YNFKEQ. The CDR3 is 16 residues long. The ends lost 0 bases at V and 5 bases at J; junction bases unmatched: 4. In nucleotides, the CDR3 is TGTGCCAGCAGCCAAGATTGGCTAGCGGGGGACAATGAGCAGTTCTTC. It encodes CASSQDWLAGDNEQFF.

The chain combines TRBV2 with TRBJ2-7; D possibly corresponds to TRBD1 (6 bases). CDR1 and CDR2 from the germline V gene are SNHLY and FYNNEI. Trimming left V 4 bases short and J 3 bases short, with 16 bases between. This CDR3 is 15 amino acids long. The CDR3 reads CASSVGLDRLYEQYF. CDR3 DNA: TGTGCCAGCAGTGTTGGGTTGGACAGACTCTACGAGCAGTACTTC. Looking up the rest from reference TRBV2 and TRBJ2-7 gives the full variable domain: EPEVTQTPSHQVTQMGQEVILRCVPISNHLYFYWYRQILGQKVEFLVSFYNNEISEKSEIFDDQFSVERPDGSNFTLKIRSTKLEDSAMYFCASSVGLDRLYEQYFGPGTRLTVT.

This clonotype was recorded at least ten times. V is TRBV29-1 and J is TRBJ2-7; TRBD1 matches 8 bases. Germline V gives CDR1 SQVTM, CDR2 ANQGSEA. The CDR3 contains 11 residues. The CDR3 DNA reads TGCAGTGCTGGACAGGGCTACGAGCAGTACTTC. Translating gives CSAGQGYEQYF.

The chain recombines TRBV21-1 with TRBJ2-5; TRBD1 is taken as the D call from the table, unchecked against the DNA. TRBV21-1 is designated a pseudogene. CDR3 length equals 16 residues. The CDR3 region is CASRTRRAGRRETQYF. The CDR3 region has the DNA TGTGCCAGCAGAACTCGCCGGGCAGGGAGACGAGAGACCCAGTACTTC.

The V gene is TRBV7-9, the J gene TRBJ2-3, with 11 bases aligning to TRBD1. Per germline, CDR1 SEHNR and CDR2 FQNEAQ (reference sequence). CDR3 size: 17 residues. Trimming at V came to 5 bases and at J to 2 bases, leaving 9 bases not matched to a gene. DNA for the CDR3: TGTGCCAGCAGCGGGCTCGGACAGGGGGCTCCCACAGATACGCAGTATTTT. Its protein product is CASSGLGQGAPTDTQYF.

This clonotype was counted at least ten times. The V call is TRBV19, the J call TRBJ2-3; D is ambiguous. The CDR3 has 14 amino acids. Germline CDR1 LNHDA, CDR2 SQIVND (reference sequence). Between the trimmed V and J ends, which lost 3 bases and 2 bases, there was a span of 9 bases. In nucleotides, the CDR3 is TGTGCCAGTAGTATCACCGTCAACACAGATACGCAGTATTTT. Its protein product is CASSITVNTDTQYF. The complete variable domain, with remaining parts taken from reference TRBV19 and TRBJ2-3, reads DGGITQSPKYLFRKEGQNVTLSCEQNLNHDAMYWYRQDPGQGLRLIYYSQIVNDFQKGDIAEGYSVSREKKESFPLTVTSAQKNPTAFYLCASSITVNTDTQYFGPGTRLTVL.

This clonotype was seen at least ten times. The rearrangement uses TRBV5-1 and TRBJ2-5; no reliable D call. This CDR3 spans 14 amino acids. The V gene's germline CDR1 is SGHRS and CDR2 YFSETQ. The V end was cut by 0 bases, the J end by 1 base, with 7 bases between. CDR3 in amino acids: CASSLAASQETQYF. The CDR3 bases are TGCGCCAGCAGCTTGGCCGCCAGCCAAGAGACCCAGTACTTC.